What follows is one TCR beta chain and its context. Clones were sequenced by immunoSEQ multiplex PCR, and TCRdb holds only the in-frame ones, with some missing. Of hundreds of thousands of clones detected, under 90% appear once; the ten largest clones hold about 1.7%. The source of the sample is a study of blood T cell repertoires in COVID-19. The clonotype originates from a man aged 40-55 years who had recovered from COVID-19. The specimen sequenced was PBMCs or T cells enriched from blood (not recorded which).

This CDR3 reads CASSIAGTSNEKLFF. The CDR3 DNA reads as TGTGCCAGTAGTATAGCTGGGACTTCTAATGAAAAACTGTTTTTT. This chain links TRBV19 with TRBJ1-4; D perhaps matches TRBD1 (5 bases). The CDR3 is made up of 15 amino acids. Trimming left V 1 base short and J 3 bases short, with 9 bases between. CDR1 is LNHDA, CDR2 SQIVND, per germline (reference sequence).